A selection of T cell receptor beta chains follows, all from one sample in a study of T cells in Graves' hyperthyroidism and ophthalmopathy. TCRdb recomputed calls from the multiplex PCR reads with MiXCR, one row per CDR3 protein. The sample yields hundreds of thousands of distinct CDR3 sequences, less than 25% seen once. The sample was blood. These receptors were taken from a young woman with Graves' ophthalmopathy. Each CDR3 is given without its conserved first and last residue. Each record gives: J gene, clone size, V gene, CDR3 protein. Not every row has a clone size; where given, it reads once, few, many or a size class.

TRBJ1-3 | many | TRBV28 | ASSFQGGSSGNTIY
TRBJ2-2 | few | TRBV5-1 | ASQDRTGNTGELF
TRBJ1-2 | many | TRBV12-5 | ASGLVLGTGESGYT
TRBJ1-5 | NA | TRBV2 | ASSRAQGTVNQPQH
TRBJ2-7 | many | TRBV11-2 | ASSFLAGAYYEQY
TRBJ2-5 | NA | TRBV6-4 | ASSRTLTGETQY
TRBJ1-1 | many | TRBV29-1 | SVKTAYTEAF
TRBJ1-2 | NA | TRBV5-4 | SSSMTGGYYGYT
TRBJ1-1 | NA | TRBV6-1 | ASSGPGKRVMNTEAF
TRBJ2-7 | many | TRBV27 | ASSRGESQQY
TRBJ1-5 | NA | TRBV5-1 | ASSPGDVWLHQPQH
TRBJ1-5 | NA | TRBV15 | ATAPGVLGNQPQH
TRBJ1-5 | many | TRBV6-2/TRBV6-3 | ASSQPGQSSQPQH
TRBJ2-7 | few | TRBV7-3 | ASSPGRGLLYEQY
TRBJ2-7 | NA | TRBV7-2 | ASSYGLGSYEQY
TRBJ2-5 | few | TRBV7-9 | ASSGTLGGRETQY
TRBJ2-5 | many | TRBV6-1 | ASSQSSYRDRVGETQY
TRBJ2-7 | many | TRBV6-1 | ASKAYEQY
TRBJ2-7 | few | TRBV12-3/TRBV12-4 | ASSSGPGEQY
TRBJ2-7 | NA | TRBV4-2 | ASSQDLGAYEQY
TRBJ2-7 | many | TRBV10-3 | AISVGTAITYEQY
TRBJ2-7 | NA | TRBV2 | ASSPTGGVVNEQY
TRBJ2-7 | NA | TRBV9 | ASSAGDAYEQY
TRBJ1-6 | many | TRBV6-5 | ASSYSDRSVAPLH
TRBJ1-6 | many | TRBV20-1 | STGRPYNSPLH
TRBJ2-7 | NA | TRBV6-1 | ASSGQGARHEQY
TRBJ2-2 | once | TRBV7-2 | ASSSAETGEGGELF
TRBJ2-7 | many | TRBV27 | ASSLSVVGGGPSYEQY
TRBJ1-5 | many | TRBV11-2 | ASSLLGQNNQPQH
TRBJ1-1 | many | TRBV30 | AWSVPPGGTEAF
TRBJ2-4 | few | TRBV24-1 | ATEGGGPTGQNIQY